This T cell receptor beta chain was obtained from a study of blood T cell repertoires in COVID-19. On the study more broadly: COVID-19 samples, acute and convalescent, were from the United States, Italy and Spain.

Sequencing was performed with immunoSEQ multiplex PCR; in TCRdb, only in-frame clones are kept and a portion is missing. The sample records about 300,000 clones, more than 75% being singletons. Germline V gene data show CDR1 as MNHNS and CDR2 as SASEGT. CDR3 length: 15 residues. V lost 2 bases and J lost 3, with 11 bases in between. Those enrolled, adults aged 18 to 89 years, came from under 25 US areas. Participant reports of clinical history set cohort assignment. Before being deemed recovered, Cohort 3 donors had two negative PCRs, clearance, or symptom resolution. The receptor was derived from a young man who had recovered from COVID-19. Sequencing used PBMCs or T cells enriched from blood (not recorded which). V and J are TRBV6-1 and TRBJ1-5, with D unclear. CDR3 sequence reads: CASSEYGGPNQPQHF. The CDR3 coding sequence is TGTGCCAGCAGTGAATATGGAGGACCCAATCAGCCCCAGCATTTT.